These 14 T cell receptor beta chains were all obtained from the same sample, sequenced in a study of vaccination and CD4 T cells after COVID-19. Treatment in this sample: approximately 9-day PBMC culture with coronavirus spike peptide pools or control peptides (ViraFEST assay). An Oncomine TCR Beta short-read assay was used to sequence the DNA from cultured CD4+ T cells. TCRdb re-called the PCR reads through MiXCR, storing one row per CDR3 protein. Of under 25,000 distinct CDR3 sequences listed, under 65% were seen once; the top ten hold 13%. These receptors have no identified antigens. The sample was CD4+ T cells from blood, cultured in vitro, taken after SARS-CoV-2 vaccination. Source of these receptors: a human donor who received a COVID-19 vaccine.

The V gene is TRBV7-2, the J gene TRBJ2-7; no clear D. V was trimmed by 3 bases and J by 2 bases, leaving 8 bases between them. Per germline, CDR1 SGHTA and CDR2 FQGNSA. The CDR3 sequence is 13 residues long. The DNA for the CDR3 is TGTGCCAGCAGCTTGGACCTAACCTACGAGCAGTACTTC. Amino acid sequence: CASSLDLTYEQYF.

The rearrangement links TRBV21-1 to TRBJ1-2. TRBV21-1 is a listed pseudogene. The CDR3 length is 17 residues. The CDR3 loop reads CASSKLVTLSANYGYTF. The DNA of the CDR3 is TGTGCCAGCAGCAAGTTGGTCACGTTGAGTGCTAACTATGGCTACACCTTC.

V and J are TRBV5-1 and TRBJ1-1; D is perhaps TRBD1 (6 bases). The CDR3 spans 14 residues. CDR1 is SGHRS and CDR2 is YFSETQ in the germline V gene. V dropped 0 bases and J dropped 1 base, with 7 bases sitting between them. CDR3 in amino acids: CASSLGGGNTEAFF. CDR3 coding DNA: TGCGCCAGCAGCTTGGGAGGGGGGAACACTGAAGCTTTCTTT.

This rearrangement joins TRBV6-5 to TRBJ2-2; 9 bases are shared with TRBD2. The V gene end was trimmed by 2 bases and the J gene end by 0 bases; junction bases not matched to a gene: 4. Looked up from germline, CDR1 is MNHEY and CDR2 is SVGAGI. CDR3 length: 17 amino acids. CDR3 nucleotide sequence: TGTGCCAGCAGTTACCGTAGCGGGGGAGCGAACACCGGGGAGCTGTTTTTT. This gives the protein CASSYRSGGANTGELFF.

This sequence joins TRBV12-3 or TRBV12-4 and TRBJ2-5; TRBD2 agrees at 15 bases. The CDR3 covers 17 residues. With 5 bases clipped from V and 5 bases from J, the junction kept 9 bases outside the gene matches. In DNA, the CDR3 is TGTGCCAGCAGTCTAGGACTAGCGGGGGGGGCCCGTGAGACCCAGTACTTC. Protein: CASSLGLAGGARETQYF.

The chain carries TRBV20-1 and TRBJ2-5, with D uncertain. Germline CDR1 and CDR2: DFQATT and SNEGSKA (reference sequence). CDR3 size: 13 residues. The V end lost 0 bases, the J end lost 3 bases, and 8 bases lay between the germline ends. The CDR3 sequence is CSARDPREETQYF. DNA of the CDR3: TGCAGTGCTAGAGATCCCCGAGAAGAGACCCAGTACTTC.

This clonotype was counted a few times. This sequence joins TRBV15 and TRBJ1-1; 7 positions match TRBD1. The germline V gene encodes CDR1 LNHNV and CDR2 YYDKDF (reference sequence). Germline trimming cut 1 base from V and 2 bases from J; bases unmatched to any gene: 1. The CDR3 spans 14 residues. Here the CDR3 reads CATSRGQGNTEAFF. The DNA for the CDR3 is TGTGCCACCAGCAGAGGACAGGGTAACACTGAAGCTTTCTTT.

The chain links TRBV20-1 to TRBJ2-5, with D possibly TRBD1 on 5 matching bases. Trimming removed 0 bases from V and 2 bases from J, with 13 bases in between. The germline CDR1 and CDR2 sequences are DFQATT and SNEGSKA (reference sequence). The CDR3 covers 15 residues. The CDR3 region is CSARDFQGSQETQYF. Here the CDR3 DNA reads TGCAGTGCTAGAGATTTTCAGGGTTCACAAGAGACCCAGTACTTC.

The J gene is TRBJ2-3, the V gene TRBV20-1; 12 nucleotides match TRBD2. Per the germline V gene, CDR1 is DFQATT and CDR2 is SNEGSKA (reference sequence). V lost 1 base to trimming and J lost 8 bases; unmatched junction nucleotides: 7. The CDR3 extends over 15 amino acids. CDR3 protein: CSARGGLAGLRTQYF. The CDR3 DNA is TGCAGTGCTAGAGGAGGACTAGCGGGGCTGCGTACGCAGTATTTT.

About this clonotype: The germline gene is not matched at one end of the junction; a read error may be the cause. The chain recombines TRBV7-9 with TRBJ1-4; the D is unclear. This CDR3 spans 15 amino acids. The germline V gene encodes CDR1 SEHNR and CDR2 FQNEAQ (reference sequence). In DNA, the CDR3 is TGTACCAGCAGCTTATCCGTAAGGGATAATGAAAAACTGTTTTTT. It specifies CTSSLSVRDNEKLFF.

V is TRBV7-2 and J is TRBJ1-1, with D unresolved. This CDR3 region has 14 residues. V lost 2 bases and J lost 0, with 7 bases in between. Germline V gene data show CDR1 as SGHTA and CDR2 as FQGNSA. The CDR3 region is CASSLLQMNTEAFF. In nucleotides, the CDR3 is TGTGCCAGCAGCTTATTGCAGATGAACACTGAAGCTTTCTTT.

This chain uses TRBV20-1 with TRBJ2-3; D is ambiguous. With 5 bases removed from V and 5 bases from J, the gap between germline ends came to 20 bases. The CDR3 is 15 residues long. Germline V gives CDR1 DFQATT, CDR2 SNEGSKA (reference sequence). CDR3: CSAGGDSGLRDTQYF. The DNA for the CDR3 is TGCAGTGCTGGCGGCGACTCCGGGTTGAGAGATACGCAGTATTTT.

The rearrangement joins TRBV7-9 to TRBJ1-2; possibly TRBD1 for D (6 bases). The CDR3 covers 16 residues. The V end lost 6 bases, the J end lost 0 bases, and 17 bases lay between the germline ends. Germline CDR1 reads SEHNR; CDR2 reads FQNEAQ (reference sequence). For the CDR3, the DNA is TGTGCCAGCAGATTTGCCGGGACAAATGCTAACTATGGCTACACCTTC. It yields the protein CASRFAGTNANYGYTF.

In its sample, this clonotype was seen once. The V call is TRBV27, the J call TRBJ1-1; no definite D call. The CDR3 has 11 amino acids. Trimming removed 4 bases at V and 11 bases at J, with 11 bases between. Germline CDR1 and CDR2: MNHEY and SMNVEV (reference sequence). The CDR3: CASSSGYTAFF. The CDR3 region has the DNA TGTGCCAGCAGTTCTGGGTATACGGCTTTCTTT.